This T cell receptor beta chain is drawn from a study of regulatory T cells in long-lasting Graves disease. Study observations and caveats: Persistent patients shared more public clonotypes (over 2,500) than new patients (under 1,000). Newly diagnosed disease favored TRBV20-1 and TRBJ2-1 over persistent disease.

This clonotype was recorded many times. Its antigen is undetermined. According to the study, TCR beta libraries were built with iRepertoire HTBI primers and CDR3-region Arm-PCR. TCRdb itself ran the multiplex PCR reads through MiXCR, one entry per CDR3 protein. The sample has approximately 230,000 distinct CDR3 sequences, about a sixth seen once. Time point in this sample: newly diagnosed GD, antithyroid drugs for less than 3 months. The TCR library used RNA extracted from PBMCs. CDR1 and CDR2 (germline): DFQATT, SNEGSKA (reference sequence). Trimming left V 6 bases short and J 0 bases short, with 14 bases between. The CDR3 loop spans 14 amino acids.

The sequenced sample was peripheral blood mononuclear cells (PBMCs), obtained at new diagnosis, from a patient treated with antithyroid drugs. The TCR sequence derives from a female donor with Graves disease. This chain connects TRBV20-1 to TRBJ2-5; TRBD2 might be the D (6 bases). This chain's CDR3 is CSAPTGSNQETQYF. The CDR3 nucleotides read TGCAGTGCCCCGACCGGGAGCAACCAAGAGACCCAGTACTTC.